The source of this T cell receptor (beta chain) is a study of response to subunit inactivated influenza vaccine. Study results and limitations: Every seasonal influenza vaccination brings in few new T cells, the authors suggested.

CDR1 and CDR2 (germline): SGHRS, YFSETQ. CDR3 size: 14 residues. Each CDR3 protein gets one entry after TCRdb re-called the RT-PCR reads with MiXCR. The sample includes hundreds of thousands of distinct CDR3 sequences, approximately 15% of them seen just once. This clonotype was seen repeatedly, ten times or more. Its antigen is unknown. One junction end does not reproduce the germline sequence, and a read error may be involved. The genes are TRBV5-1 and TRBJ2-5, with no clear D. This specimen was PBMCs from blood, taken 14 to 15 days before vaccination. This receptor was taken from a man over 45 who received an inactivated influenza vaccine. CDR3 sequence: CASSLGTSQETQYF. The CDR3 coding sequence is TGTGCCAGCAGCTTGGGAACGTCACAAGAGACCCAGTACTTC.